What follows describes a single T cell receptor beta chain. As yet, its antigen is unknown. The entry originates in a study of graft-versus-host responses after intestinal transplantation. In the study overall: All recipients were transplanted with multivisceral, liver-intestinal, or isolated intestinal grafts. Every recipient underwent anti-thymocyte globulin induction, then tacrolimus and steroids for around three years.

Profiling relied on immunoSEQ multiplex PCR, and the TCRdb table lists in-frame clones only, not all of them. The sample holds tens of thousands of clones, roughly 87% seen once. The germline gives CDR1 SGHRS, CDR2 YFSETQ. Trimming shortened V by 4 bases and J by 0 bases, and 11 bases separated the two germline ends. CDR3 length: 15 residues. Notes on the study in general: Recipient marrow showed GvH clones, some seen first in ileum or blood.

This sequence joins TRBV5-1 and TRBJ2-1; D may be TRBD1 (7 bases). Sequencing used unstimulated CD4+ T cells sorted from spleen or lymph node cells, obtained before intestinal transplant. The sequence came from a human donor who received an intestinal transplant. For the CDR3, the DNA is TGCGCCAGCAGCGCGGGACAGAGCTCCTACAATGAGCAGTTCTTC. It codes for CASSAGQSSYNEQFF. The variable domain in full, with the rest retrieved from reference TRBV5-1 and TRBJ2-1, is KAGVTQTPRYLIKTRGQQVTLSCSPISGHRSVSWYQQTPGQGLQFLFEYFSETQRNKGNFPGRFSGRQFSNSRSEMNVSTLELGDSALYLCASSAGQSSYNEQFFGPGTRLTVL.